This paragraph covers one TCR beta chain sequence. These data belong to a study of blood T cell repertoires in COVID-19. Profiling relied on immunoSEQ multiplex PCR, and the TCRdb table lists in-frame clones only, not all of them. The table has hundreds of thousands of clones, approximately 85% seen once. From germline, CDR1 is SGHVS and CDR2 FQNEAQ. The CDR3 runs 12 residues. Between the trimmed V and J ends, which lost 1 base and 8 bases, there was a span of 8 bases. The source of this sequence is a man aged 30-40 years who had recovered from COVID-19. The sequenced sample was PBMCs or T cells enriched from blood (not recorded which). The J gene is TRBJ1-1, the V gene TRBV7-8; D possibly corresponds to TRBD1 (5 bases). The CDR3 nucleotides are TGTGCCAGCAGCTTAGTTGCAGGGGAAGCTTTCTTT. Translating it yields CASSLVAGEAFF.